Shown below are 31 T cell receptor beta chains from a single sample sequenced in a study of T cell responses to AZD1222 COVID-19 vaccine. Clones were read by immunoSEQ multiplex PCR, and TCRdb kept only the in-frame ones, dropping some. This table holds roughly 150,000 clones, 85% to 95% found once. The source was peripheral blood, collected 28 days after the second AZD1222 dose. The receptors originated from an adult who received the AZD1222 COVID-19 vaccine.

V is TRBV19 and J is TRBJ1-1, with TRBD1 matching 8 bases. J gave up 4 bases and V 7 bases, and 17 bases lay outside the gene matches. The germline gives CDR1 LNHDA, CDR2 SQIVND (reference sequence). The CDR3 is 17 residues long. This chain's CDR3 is CASITGSTGGLCTEAFF. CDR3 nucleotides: TGTGCCAGTATAACAGGAAGTACAGGGGGGTTGTGCACTGAAGCTTTCTTT.

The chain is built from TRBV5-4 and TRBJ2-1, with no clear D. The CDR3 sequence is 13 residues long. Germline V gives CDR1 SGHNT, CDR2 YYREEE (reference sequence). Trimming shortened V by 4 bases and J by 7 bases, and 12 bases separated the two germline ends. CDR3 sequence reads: CASSGRSRNEQFF. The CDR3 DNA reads TGTGCCAGCAGCGGGCGCAGTCGGAATGAGCAGTTCTTC.

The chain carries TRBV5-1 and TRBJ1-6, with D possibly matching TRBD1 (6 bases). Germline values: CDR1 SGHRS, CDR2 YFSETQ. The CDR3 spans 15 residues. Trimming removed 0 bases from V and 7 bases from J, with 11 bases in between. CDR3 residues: CASSLEGDRNSPLHF. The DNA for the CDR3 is TGCGCCAGCAGCTTGGAGGGGGATCGGAATTCACCCCTCCACTTT.

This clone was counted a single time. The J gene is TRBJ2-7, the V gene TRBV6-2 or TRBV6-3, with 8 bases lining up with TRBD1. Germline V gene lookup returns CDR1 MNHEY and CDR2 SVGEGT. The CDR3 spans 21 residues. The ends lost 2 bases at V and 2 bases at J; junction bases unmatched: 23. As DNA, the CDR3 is TGTGCCAGCAGTTACACGACATCCGACAGGGGCCAGCATACCTTAACCTACGAGCAGTACTTC. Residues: CASSYTTSDRGQHTLTYEQYF.

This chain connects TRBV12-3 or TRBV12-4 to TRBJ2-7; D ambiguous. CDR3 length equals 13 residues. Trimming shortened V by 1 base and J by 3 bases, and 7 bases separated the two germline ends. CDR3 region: CASSLGVGYEQYF. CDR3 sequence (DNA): TGTGCCAGCAGTTTAGGGGTGGGCTACGAGCAGTACTTC.

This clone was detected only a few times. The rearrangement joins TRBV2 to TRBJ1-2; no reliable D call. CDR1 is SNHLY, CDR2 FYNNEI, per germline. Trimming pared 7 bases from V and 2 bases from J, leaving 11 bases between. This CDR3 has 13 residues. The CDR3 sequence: CASTFQPNYGYTF. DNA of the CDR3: TGTGCCAGCACTTTCCAACCAAACTATGGCTACACCTTC.

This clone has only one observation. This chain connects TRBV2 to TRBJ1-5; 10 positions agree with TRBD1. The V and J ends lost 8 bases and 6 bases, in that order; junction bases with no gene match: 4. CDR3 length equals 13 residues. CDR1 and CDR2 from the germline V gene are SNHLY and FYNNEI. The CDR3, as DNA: TGTGCCAGCGAGACAGGGGGCGGTCAGCCCCAGCATTTT. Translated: CASETGGGQPQHF.

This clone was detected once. The CDR3 DNA reads as TGTGCCAGCAGCTTGAAGGATACGCAGTATTTT. This encodes CASSLKDTQYF. The rearrangement uses TRBV5-4 and TRBJ2-3; D gene uncertain. Trimming stripped 1 base from V and 6 bases from J, with 3 bases between. CDR3 length: 11 residues. Germline loops: CDR1 SGHNT, CDR2 YYREEE (reference sequence).

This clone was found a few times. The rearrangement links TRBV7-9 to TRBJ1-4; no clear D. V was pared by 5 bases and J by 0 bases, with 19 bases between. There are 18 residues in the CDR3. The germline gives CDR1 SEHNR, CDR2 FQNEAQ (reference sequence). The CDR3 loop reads CASSIPVPVAATNEKLFF. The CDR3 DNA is TGTGCCAGCAGCATCCCGGTCCCAGTGGCCGCAACTAATGAAAAACTGTTTTTT.

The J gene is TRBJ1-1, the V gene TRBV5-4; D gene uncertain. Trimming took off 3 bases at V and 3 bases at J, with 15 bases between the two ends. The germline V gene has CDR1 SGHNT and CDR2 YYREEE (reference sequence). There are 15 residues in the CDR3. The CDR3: CASSSLSVRDTEAFF. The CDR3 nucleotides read TGTGCCAGCAGCTCCTTAAGTGTGCGGGACACTGAAGCTTTCTTT.

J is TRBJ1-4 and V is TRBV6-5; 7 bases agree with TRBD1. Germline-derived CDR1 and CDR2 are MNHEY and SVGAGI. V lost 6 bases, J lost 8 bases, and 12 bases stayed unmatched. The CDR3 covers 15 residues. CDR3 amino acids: CASRSPRQGIEKLFF. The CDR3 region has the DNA TGTGCCAGCAGAAGTCCTCGACAGGGTATAGAAAAACTGTTTTTT.

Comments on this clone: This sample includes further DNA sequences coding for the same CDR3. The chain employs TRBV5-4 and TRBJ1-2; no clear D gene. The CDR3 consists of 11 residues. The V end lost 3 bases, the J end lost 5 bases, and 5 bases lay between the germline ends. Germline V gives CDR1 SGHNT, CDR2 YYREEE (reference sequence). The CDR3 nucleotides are TGTGCCAGCAGCTCAGGATATGGCTACACCTTC. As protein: CASSSGYGYTF.

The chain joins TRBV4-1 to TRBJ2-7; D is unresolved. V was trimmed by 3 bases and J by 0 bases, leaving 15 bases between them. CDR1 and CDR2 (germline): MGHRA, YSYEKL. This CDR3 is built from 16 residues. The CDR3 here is CASSHNNVLSSYEQYF. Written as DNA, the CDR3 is TGCGCCAGCAGCCATAATAACGTGCTAAGCTCCTACGAGCAGTACTTC.

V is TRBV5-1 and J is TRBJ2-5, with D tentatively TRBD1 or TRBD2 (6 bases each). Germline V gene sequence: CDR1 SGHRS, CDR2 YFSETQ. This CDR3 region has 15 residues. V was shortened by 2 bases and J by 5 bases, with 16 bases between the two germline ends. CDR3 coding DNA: TGCGCCAGCAGCTTACAGGGAGGACTGGCCGAGACCCAGTACTTC. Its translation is CASSLQGGLAETQYF. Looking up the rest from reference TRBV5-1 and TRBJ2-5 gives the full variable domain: KAGVTQTPRYLIKTRGQQVTLSCSPISGHRSVSWYQQTPGQGLQFLFEYFSETQRNKGNFPGRFSGRQFSNSRSEMNVSTLELGDSALYLCASSLQGGLAETQYFGPGTRLLVL.

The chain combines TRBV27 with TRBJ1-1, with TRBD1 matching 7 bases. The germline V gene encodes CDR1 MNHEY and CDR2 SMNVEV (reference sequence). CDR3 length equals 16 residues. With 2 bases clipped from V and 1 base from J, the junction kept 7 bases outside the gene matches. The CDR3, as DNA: TGTGCCAGCAGTTTAGAGAGGGGGCGCAAGAACACTGAAGCTTTCTTT. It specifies CASSLERGRKNTEAFF.

CDR3 in DNA: TGTGCCAGCAGTGGGCAGGGAGGTTTCAGCAATCAGCCCCAGCATTTT. Translation: CASSGQGGFSNQPQHF. V and J are TRBV6-1 and TRBJ1-5; maybe TRBD1 (5 bases). The V end lost 4 bases, the J end lost 1 base, and 14 bases lay between the germline ends. Germline CDR1 is MNHNS and CDR2 is SASEGT. The CDR3 consists of 16 residues.

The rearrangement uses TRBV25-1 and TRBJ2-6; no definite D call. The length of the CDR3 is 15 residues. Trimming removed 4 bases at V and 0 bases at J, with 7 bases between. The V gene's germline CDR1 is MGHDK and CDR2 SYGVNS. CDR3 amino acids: CASSAVDSGANVLTF. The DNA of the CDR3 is TGTGCCAGCAGTGCCGTCGACTCTGGGGCCAACGTCCTGACTTTC.

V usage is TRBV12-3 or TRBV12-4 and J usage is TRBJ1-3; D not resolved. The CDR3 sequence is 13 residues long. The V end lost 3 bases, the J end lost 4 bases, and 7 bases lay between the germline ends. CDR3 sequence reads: CASSFGLGNTIYF. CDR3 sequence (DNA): TGTGCCAGCAGTTTCGGGTTGGGAAACACCATATATTTT.

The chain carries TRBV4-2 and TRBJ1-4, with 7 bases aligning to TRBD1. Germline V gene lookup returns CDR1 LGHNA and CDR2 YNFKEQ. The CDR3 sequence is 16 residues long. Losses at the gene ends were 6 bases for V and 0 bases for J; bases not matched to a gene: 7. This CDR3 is CASRRDSDATNEKLFF. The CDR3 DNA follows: TGTGCCAGCAGGAGGGACAGCGACGCAACTAATGAAAAACTGTTTTTT.

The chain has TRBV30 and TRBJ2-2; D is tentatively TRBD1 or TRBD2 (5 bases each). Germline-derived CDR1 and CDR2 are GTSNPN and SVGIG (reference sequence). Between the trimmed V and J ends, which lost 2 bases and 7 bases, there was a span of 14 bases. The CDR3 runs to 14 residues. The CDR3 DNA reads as TGTGCCTGGAGTCCGGGACCTCGGGGCGGGGAGCTGTTTTTT. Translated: CAWSPGPRGGELFF.

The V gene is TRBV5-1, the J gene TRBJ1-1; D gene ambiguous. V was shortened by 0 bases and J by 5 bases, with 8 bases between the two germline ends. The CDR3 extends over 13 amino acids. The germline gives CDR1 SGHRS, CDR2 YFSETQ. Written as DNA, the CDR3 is TGCGCCAGCAGCTTGGCTTTCGGGACTGAAGCTTTCTTT. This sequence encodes CASSLAFGTEAFF.

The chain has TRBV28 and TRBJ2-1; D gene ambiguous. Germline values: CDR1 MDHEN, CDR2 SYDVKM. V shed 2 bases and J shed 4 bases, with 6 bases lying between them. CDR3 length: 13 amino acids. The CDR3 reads CASSLPTYNEQFF. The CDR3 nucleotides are TGTGCCAGCAGTTTACCCACGTACAATGAGCAGTTCTTC.

CDR3 sequence: CASSLDLGGSSYEQYF. The CDR3 nucleotides are TGTGCCAGCAGCTTAGATCTCGGGGGGAGCTCCTACGAGCAGTACTTC. The gene calls are TRBV11-2 and TRBJ2-7; 7 nucleotides line up with TRBD2. V gave up 0 bases and J gave up 0 bases; unmatched junction bases: 5. Germline V CDR1 and CDR2: SGHAT, FQNNGV. The CDR3 covers 16 residues.

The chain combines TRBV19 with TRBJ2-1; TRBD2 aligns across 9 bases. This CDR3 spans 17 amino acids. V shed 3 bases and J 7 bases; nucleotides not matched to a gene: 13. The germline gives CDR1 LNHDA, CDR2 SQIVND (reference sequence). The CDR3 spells CASSINHPSGVANEQFF. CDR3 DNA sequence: TGTGCCAGTAGTATTAATCACCCTAGCGGGGTGGCGAATGAGCAGTTCTTC.

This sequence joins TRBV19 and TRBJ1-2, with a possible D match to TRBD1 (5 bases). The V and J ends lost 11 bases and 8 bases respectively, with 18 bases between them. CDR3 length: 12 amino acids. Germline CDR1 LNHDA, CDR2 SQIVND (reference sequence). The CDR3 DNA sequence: TGTGCCTCAACCGTACGGGGACGGGGCTACACCTTC. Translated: CASTVRGRGYTF.

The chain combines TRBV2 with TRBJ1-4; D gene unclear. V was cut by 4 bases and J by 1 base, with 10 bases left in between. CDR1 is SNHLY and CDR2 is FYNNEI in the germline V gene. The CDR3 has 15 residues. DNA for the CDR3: TGTGCCAGCAGTGGGCAACAGTTAACTAATGAAAAACTGTTTTTT. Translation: CASSGQQLTNEKLFF.

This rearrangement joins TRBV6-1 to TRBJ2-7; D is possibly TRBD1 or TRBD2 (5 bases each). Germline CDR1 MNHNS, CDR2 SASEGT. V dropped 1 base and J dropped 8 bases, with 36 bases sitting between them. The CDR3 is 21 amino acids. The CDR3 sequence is CASSEGGKRLLDSVGRTQQYF. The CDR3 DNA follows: TGTGCCAGCAGTGAAGGGGGGAAACGCCTTCTTGATTCTGTCGGACGGACCCAGCAGTACTTC.

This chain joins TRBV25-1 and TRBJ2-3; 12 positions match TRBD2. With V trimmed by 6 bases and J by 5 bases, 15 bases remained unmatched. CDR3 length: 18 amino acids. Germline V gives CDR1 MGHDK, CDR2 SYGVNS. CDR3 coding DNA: TGTGCCAGCAGCTCCTTGACTAGCGGGGGAGAGAGGGAAGATACGCAGTATTTT. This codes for CASSSLTSGGEREDTQYF.

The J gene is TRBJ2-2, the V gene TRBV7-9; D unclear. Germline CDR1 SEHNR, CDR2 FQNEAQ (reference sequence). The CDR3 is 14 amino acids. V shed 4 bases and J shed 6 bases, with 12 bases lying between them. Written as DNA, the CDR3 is TGTGCCAGCAGCTCAGAGGATGGGGCCGGGGAGCTGTTTTTT. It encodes CASSSEDGAGELFF.

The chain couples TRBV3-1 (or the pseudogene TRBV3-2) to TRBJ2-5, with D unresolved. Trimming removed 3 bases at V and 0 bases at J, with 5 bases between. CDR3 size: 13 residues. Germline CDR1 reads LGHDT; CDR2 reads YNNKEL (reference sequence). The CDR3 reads CASSHLYQETQYF. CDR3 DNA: TGTGCCAGCAGCCACTTGTACCAAGAGACCCAGTACTTC.

Written as DNA, the CDR3 is TGTGCCAGCAGCCTCGGGACAGGGGCTCGCGAGCAGTACTTC. It encodes CASSLGTGAREQYF. This chain connects TRBV7-9 to TRBJ2-7; 10 nucleotides line up with TRBD1. The V gene's germline CDR1 is SEHNR and CDR2 FQNEAQ (reference sequence). CDR3 size: 14 residues. The V gene end was trimmed by 5 bases and the J gene end by 6 bases; junction bases not matched to a gene: 7.